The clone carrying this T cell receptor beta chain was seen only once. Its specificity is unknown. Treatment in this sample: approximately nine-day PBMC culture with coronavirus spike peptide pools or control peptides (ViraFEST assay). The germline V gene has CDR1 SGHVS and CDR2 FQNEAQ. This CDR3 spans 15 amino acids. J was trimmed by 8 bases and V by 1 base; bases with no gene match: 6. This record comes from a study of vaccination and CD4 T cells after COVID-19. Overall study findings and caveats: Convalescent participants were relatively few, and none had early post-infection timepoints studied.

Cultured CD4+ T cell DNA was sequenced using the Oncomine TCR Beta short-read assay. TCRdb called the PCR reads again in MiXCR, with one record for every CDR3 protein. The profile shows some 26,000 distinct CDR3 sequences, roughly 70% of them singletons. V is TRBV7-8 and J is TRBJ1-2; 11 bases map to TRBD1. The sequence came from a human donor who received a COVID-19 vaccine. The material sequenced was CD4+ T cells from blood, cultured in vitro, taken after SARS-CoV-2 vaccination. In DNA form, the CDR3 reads TGTGCCAGCAGCTTAGTTGGACAGGGGGCTGGAGGCTACACCTTC. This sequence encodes CASSLVGQGAGGYTF. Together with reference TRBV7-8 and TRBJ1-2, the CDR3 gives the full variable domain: GAGVSQSPRYKVAKRGQDVALRCDPISGHVSLFWYQQALGQGPEFLTYFQNEAQLDKSGLPSDRFFAERPEGSVSTLKIQRTQQEDSAVYLCASSLVGQGAGGYTFGSGTRLTVV.